Presented here are 32 T cell receptor beta chains from one specimen sequenced in a study of beta chain features in type 1 diabetes. All of the isolated RNA was reverse transcribed, so expressed TCRB transcripts were sequenced. Generated by immunoSEQ multiplex PCR, the TCRdb table keeps only in-frame clones and is missing some. This sample carries 400,000 to 450,000 clones, approximately 15% of them seen once, and the ten largest clones take roughly 0.033%. The sequencing sample was made of naive CD4+ T cells from blood. These receptors originate from a man aged 25 to 40 in good health.

This clone was detected only a few times. This chain joins TRBV30 and TRBJ1-3; possible D gene TRBD1, 5 bases. Germline V gene data show CDR1 as GTSNPN and CDR2 as SVGIG (reference sequence). The germline V and J ends were trimmed by 6 bases and 0 bases, with 9 bases remaining between them. This CDR3 spans 13 amino acids. CDR3: CACGGFSGNTIYF. The CDR3 nucleotides are TGTGCCTGTGGGGGATTCTCTGGAAACACCATATATTTT.

This clone was observed a few times. The chain couples TRBV6-5 to TRBJ2-7; TRBD2 aligns across 11 bases. The J segment lost 5 bases and the V segment lost 4 bases, leaving 7 bases of the junction unmatched. CDR3 length: 15 amino acids. The germline V gene encodes CDR1 MNHEY and CDR2 SVGAGI. The CDR3 bases are TGTGCCAGCAGTTTATCTAGCGGGAGGACCCACGAGCAGTACGTC. The encoded protein is CASSLSSGRTHEQYV.

This clone appeared a few times. The rearrangement links TRBV9 to TRBJ2-5; D is perhaps TRBD2 (5 bases). Trimming stripped 0 bases from V and 5 bases from J, with 8 bases between. This CDR3 is 13 amino acids long. Per the germline V gene, CDR1 is SGDLS and CDR2 is YYNGEE. The CDR3, as DNA: TGTGCCAGCAGCGTAGGGTCGGGGGAGACCCAGTACTTC. The encoded protein is CASSVGSGETQYF. The complete variable domain, with remaining parts taken from reference TRBV9 and TRBJ2-5, reads DSGVTQTPKHLITATGQRVTLRCSPRSGDLSVYWYQQSLDQGLQFLIQYYNGEERAKGNILERFSAQQFPDLHSELNLSSLELGDSALYFCASSVGSGETQYFGPGTRLLVL.

This chain links TRBV9 with TRBJ2-5; TRBD2 might be the D (5 bases). This CDR3 region has 14 residues. Trimming took off 0 bases at V and 4 bases at J, with 10 bases between the two ends. CDR1 SGDLS and CDR2 YYNGEE come from the germline V gene. The chain's CDR3 is CASSVDNRGETQYF. CDR3 DNA: TGTGCCAGCAGCGTAGATAATCGGGGAGAGACCCAGTACTTC.

In its sample, this clone was seen a few times. The chain is built from TRBV19 and TRBJ2-6, with D tentatively TRBD2 (5 bases). This CDR3 has 16 residues. The V gene lost 6 bases and the J gene lost 0 bases, with 12 bases spanning the gap. CDR1 is LNHDA and CDR2 is SQIVND in the germline V gene (reference sequence). CDR3 sequence (DNA): TGTGCCAGTAGGCGAGGGCAAGCCTCTGGGGCCAACGTCCTGACTTTC. The encoded protein is CASRRGQASGANVLTF.

The chain has TRBV30 and TRBJ1-5; TRBD1 is a possible D gene (5 bases). The V gene's germline CDR1 is GTSNPN and CDR2 SVGIG (reference sequence). The CDR3 extends over 17 amino acids. V was pared by 0 bases and J by 1 base, with 16 bases between. CDR3 amino acids: CAWSVGGTLRSNQPQHF. The CDR3 DNA follows: TGTGCCTGGAGTGTGGGAGGGACCCTGAGGAGCAATCAGCCCCAGCATTTT.

The chain couples TRBV21-1 to TRBJ2-7; TRBD2 was called by the table and not checked on the DNA. TRBV21-1 corresponds to a pseudogene. The CDR3 sequence is 13 residues long. This CDR3 reads CASSTAPSYEQYF. The CDR3 nucleotides read TGTGCCAGCAGCACCGCGCCATCCTACGAGCAGTACTTC.

Only a few counts were recorded for this clone. Germline and junction disagree at one end, which may indicate a read error. The chain has TRBV18 and TRBJ2-3; either TRBD1 or TRBD2 may fit D (5 bases each). This CDR3 has 12 residues. CDR1 and CDR2 from the germline V gene are KGHSH and LQKENI. This chain's CDR3 is CAAGAKQDTQYF. The CDR3 nucleotides are TGCGCCGCCGGGGCGAAGCAAGATACGCAGTATTTT.

V is TRBV18 and J is TRBJ1-5, with D unresolved. CDR3 length equals 15 residues. V was trimmed by 2 bases and J by 4 bases, leaving 12 bases between them. Germline CDR1 is KGHSH and CDR2 is LQKENI. The CDR3 coding sequence is TGTGCCAGCTCACCAGGCAGCAACCGGAATCAGCCCCAGCATTTT. Its protein is CASSPGSNRNQPQHF.

The chain has TRBV30 and TRBJ1-3; D call uncertain. CDR1 is GTSNPN, CDR2 SVGIG, per germline (reference sequence). This CDR3 is built from 15 residues. V was cut by 4 bases and J by 0 bases, with 13 bases left in between. CDR3 nucleotide sequence: TGTGCCTGGACCGCAGGTGGGAACTCTGGAAACACCATATATTTT. Protein sequence: CAWTAGGNSGNTIYF.

This clone was detected only a few times. The rearrangement links TRBV4-1 to TRBJ1-5, with unresolved D. The CDR3 consists of 15 residues. CDR1 and CDR2 (germline): MGHRA, YSYEKL. With 2 bases removed from V and 0 bases from J, the gap between germline ends came to 8 bases. The CDR3 sequence is CASSQPGYSNQPQHF. CDR3 coding DNA: TGCGCCAGCAGCCAACCCGGTTATAGCAATCAGCCCCAGCATTTT.

This chain connects TRBV30 to TRBJ2-3, with a tentative D call TRBD2 (7 bases). V lost 0 bases to trimming and J lost 5 bases, with 12 bases between them. The CDR3 is 14 residues long. Germline-derived CDR1 and CDR2 are GTSNPN and SVGIG (reference sequence). The CDR3 region is CAWSVGGAGDTQYF. The CDR3 region has the DNA TGTGCCTGGAGTGTAGGGGGGGCTGGAGATACGCAGTATTTT.

The rearrangement uses TRBV5-1 and TRBJ2-1; D remains unclear. V dropped 7 bases and J dropped 4 bases, with 24 bases sitting between them. The CDR3 totals 17 residues. Germline V CDR1 and CDR2: SGHRS, YFSETQ. The CDR3 coding sequence is TGCGCCAGCCGATCCGAAACGGTGGCCCGAGTTTACAATGAGCAGTTCTTC. Translation gives CASRSETVARVYNEQFF.

In this sample, this clone turned up many times. DNA for the CDR3: TGTGCCATCAGTTCGACTAGCGGGATGGAGACCCAGTACTTC. This codes for CAISSTSGMETQYF. This chain joins TRBV10-3 and TRBJ2-5; TRBD2 aligns across 11 bases. After removal of 5 bases from V and 5 bases from J, the junction contained 4 bases not matched to a gene. Germline lookup yields CDR1 ENHRY and CDR2 SYGVKD. This CDR3 has 14 amino acids.

In this sample, this clone turned up a few times. V is TRBV7-9 and J is TRBJ1-2; the D gene is possibly TRBD1 (5 bases). The CDR3 consists of 14 residues. Germline V gene sequence: CDR1 SEHNR, CDR2 FQNEAQ (reference sequence). V was shortened by 7 bases and J by 6 bases, with 18 bases between the two germline ends. CDR3 in DNA: TGTGCCAGCAACCACCCCAGGGACGGGGATGGCTACACCTTC. Its protein product is CASNHPRDGDGYTF. The whole variable domain, filled in from reference TRBV7-9 and TRBJ1-2, reads DTGVSQNPRHKITKRGQNVTFRCDPISEHNRLYWYRQTLGQGPEFLTYFQNEAQLEKSRLLSDRFSAERPKGSFSTLEIQRTEQGDSAMYLCASNHPRDGDGYTFGSGTRLTVV.

This clone was seen more than once but under ten times. The chain is built from TRBV10-3 and TRBJ2-3; a possible D gene is TRBD1 (6 bases). V shed 4 bases and J shed 1 base, with 9 bases lying between them. This CDR3 is built from 14 residues. Germline CDR1 and CDR2: ENHRY and SYGVKD. The CDR3 nucleotides are TGTGCCATCAGTGGAACAGGGCGCACAGATACGCAGTATTTT. It codes for CAISGTGRTDTQYF.

The chain couples TRBV6-6 to TRBJ1-4; D gene uncertain. Germline assignment: CDR1 MNHNY and CDR2 SVGAGI (reference sequence). With 6 bases removed from V and 8 bases from J, the gap between germline ends came to 16 bases. The CDR3 has 14 residues. The CDR3 loop is CASSDSGVGEKLFF. CDR3 bases: TGTGCCAGCAGCGATTCCGGGGTCGGGGAAAAACTGTTTTTT.

The chain is built from TRBV15 and TRBJ1-1, with D unclear. Germline CDR1 reads LNHNV; CDR2 reads YYDKDF (reference sequence). The CDR3 runs 13 residues. Trimming removed 2 bases at V and 1 base at J, with 5 bases between. CDR3 protein: CATSRSWNTEAFF. In DNA form, the CDR3 reads TGTGCCACCAGCAGATCGTGGAACACTGAAGCTTTCTTT.

The chain joins TRBV15 to TRBJ2-1, with TRBD2 identical over 7 bases. The CDR3 runs 15 residues. V lost 1 base, J lost 8 bases, and 8 bases stayed unmatched. CDR1 LNHNV and CDR2 YYDKDF come from the germline V gene (reference sequence). The CDR3 nucleotides read TGTGCCACCAGCAGAGGGCTAGCGGATTTCGATGAGCAGTTCTTC. Translating it yields CATSRGLADFDEQFF.

In its sample, this clone was seen a few times. The chain carries TRBV18 and TRBJ2-5; 7 bases match TRBD2. The CDR3 totals 15 residues. CDR1 and CDR2 from the germline V gene are KGHSH and LQKENI. V lost 2 bases and J lost 4; bases outside the gene matches: 7. CDR3 in DNA: TGTGCCAGCTCACCAACCGGGACTACTCGAGAGACCCAGTACTTC. Protein product: CASSPTGTTRETQYF.

The CDR3 DNA sequence: TGTGCCAGCAGTTCCCGTTGGAACACTGAAGCTTTCTTT. Protein: CASSSRWNTEAFF. The chain joins TRBV7-2 to TRBJ1-1; D ambiguous. Trimming took 6 bases from V and 1 from J, leaving 9 bases between them. This CDR3 is built from 13 residues. Germline V CDR1 and CDR2: SGHTA, FQGNSA.

This clone was picked up a small number of times. The gene calls are TRBV7-2 and TRBJ1-3; D not resolved. This CDR3 is built from 17 residues. Between the trimmed V and J ends, which lost 5 bases and 1 base, there was a span of 18 bases. Germline V gives CDR1 SGHTA, CDR2 FQGNSA. The CDR3 region is CASSRTGQASSGNTIYF. The DNA for the CDR3 is TGTGCCAGCAGCCGGACCGGGCAGGCTTCTTCTGGAAACACCATATATTTT.

This clone was counted only a few times. The rearrangement uses TRBV2 and TRBJ1-2; D not resolved. The CDR3 loop spans 12 amino acids. Trimming shortened V by 5 bases and J by 2 bases, and 6 bases separated the two germline ends. Germline V CDR1 and CDR2: SNHLY, FYNNEI. DNA of the CDR3: TGTGCCAGCAGTTCAAGGAACTATGGCTACACCTTC. Protein product: CASSSRNYGYTF.

V is TRBV15 and J is TRBJ2-7; 10 bases align to TRBD2. V was clipped by 4 bases and J by 2 bases; unmatched bases: 8. The germline V gene has CDR1 LNHNV and CDR2 YYDKDF (reference sequence). CDR3 length equals 16 residues. CDR3 sequence (DNA): TGTGCCACCAGCACTTGGACTAGCGGACATCCCTACGAGCAGTACTTC. This codes for CATSTWTSGHPYEQYF.

Concerning this clone: A much larger clone lies one base from this, so it may be a read error. Other nucleotide sequences from this sample produce the same CDR3. The chain links TRBV7-2 to TRBJ2-3; D gene unclear. The V gene lost 1 base and the J gene lost 5 bases, with 1 base spanning the gap. Germline loops: CDR1 SGHTA, CDR2 FQGNSA. The CDR3 is 11 amino acids. CDR3 sequence (DNA): TGTGCCAGCAGCTTAGAAGATACGCAGTATTTT. Protein: CASSLEDTQYF.

The chain uses TRBV2 and TRBJ2-1; D uncertain. CDR3 length: 12 amino acids. Germline-derived CDR1 and CDR2 are SNHLY and FYNNEI. V lost 3 bases and J lost 7, with 7 bases in between. CDR3: CASSEIGNEQFF. The DNA for the CDR3 is TGTGCCAGCAGTGAGATTGGGAATGAGCAGTTCTTC.

A few counts support this clone. The chain recombines TRBV25-1 with TRBJ2-5; TRBD1 agrees at 8 bases. CDR3 length equals 17 residues. With 3 bases clipped from V and 3 bases from J, the junction kept 12 bases outside the gene matches. Looked up from germline, CDR1 is MGHDK and CDR2 is SYGVNS. CDR3 protein: CASSDGQGGVWEETQYF. CDR3 coding DNA: TGTGCCAGCAGTGATGGACAGGGCGGTGTTTGGGAAGAGACCCAGTACTTC.

This clone was found a few times. This chain links TRBV5-1 with TRBJ2-1, with 14 bases identical to TRBD2. Germline CDR1 reads SGHRS; CDR2 reads YFSETQ. V was clipped by 1 base and J by 10 bases; unmatched bases: 10. This CDR3 spans 17 amino acids. The CDR3 is CASSLSPGLAGAWEQFF. The DNA for the CDR3 is TGCGCCAGCAGCTTGTCACCGGGACTAGCGGGAGCATGGGAGCAGTTCTTC. The variable domain in full, completed from reference TRBV5-1 and TRBJ2-1, reads KAGVTQTPRYLIKTRGQQVTLSCSPISGHRSVSWYQQTPGQGLQFLFEYFSETQRNKGNFPGRFSGRQFSNSRSEMNVSTLELGDSALYLCASSLSPGLAGAWEQFFGPGTRLTVL.

This rearrangement joins TRBV30 to TRBJ1-2, with TRBD1 identical over 8 bases. The CDR3 length is 13 residues. V lost 2 bases to trimming and J lost 6 bases; unmatched junction nucleotides: 5. CDR1 is GTSNPN and CDR2 is SVGIG in the germline V gene (reference sequence). The CDR3 spells CAWSSQGGNGYTF. CDR3 in DNA: TGTGCCTGGAGTTCACAGGGGGGAAATGGCTACACCTTC.

This clone was picked up a small number of times. V and J are TRBV27 and TRBJ2-4; either TRBD1 or TRBD2 may fit D (5 bases each). Germline-derived CDR1 and CDR2 are MNHEY and SMNVEV (reference sequence). V was clipped by 8 bases and J by 3 bases, with 14 bases between them. The CDR3 totals 14 residues. CDR3 in amino acids: CASGGSGRKNIQYF. The CDR3 nucleotides are TGTGCCAGCGGTGGGTCGGGGCGCAAAAACATTCAGTACTTC.

This clone was found a few times. The chain uses TRBV19 and TRBJ2-1; the D is unclear. The CDR3 runs to 11 residues. The germline V gene encodes CDR1 LNHDA and CDR2 SQIVND (reference sequence). V was pared by 5 bases and J by 9 bases, with 8 bases between. The CDR3 reads CASSFVPEQFF. CDR3 coding DNA: TGTGCCAGTAGTTTTGTGCCTGAGCAGTTCTTC.

This clone has more than one count but fewer than ten. The chain carries TRBV29-1 and TRBJ2-6; D uncertain. CDR1 is SQVTM and CDR2 is ANQGSEA in the germline V gene. The V gene lost 2 bases and the J gene lost 1 base, with 3 bases spanning the gap. This CDR3 contains 13 residues. CDR3 DNA sequence: TGCAGCGTTGAATGGTCTGGGGCCAACGTCCTGACTTTC. It specifies CSVEWSGANVLTF.